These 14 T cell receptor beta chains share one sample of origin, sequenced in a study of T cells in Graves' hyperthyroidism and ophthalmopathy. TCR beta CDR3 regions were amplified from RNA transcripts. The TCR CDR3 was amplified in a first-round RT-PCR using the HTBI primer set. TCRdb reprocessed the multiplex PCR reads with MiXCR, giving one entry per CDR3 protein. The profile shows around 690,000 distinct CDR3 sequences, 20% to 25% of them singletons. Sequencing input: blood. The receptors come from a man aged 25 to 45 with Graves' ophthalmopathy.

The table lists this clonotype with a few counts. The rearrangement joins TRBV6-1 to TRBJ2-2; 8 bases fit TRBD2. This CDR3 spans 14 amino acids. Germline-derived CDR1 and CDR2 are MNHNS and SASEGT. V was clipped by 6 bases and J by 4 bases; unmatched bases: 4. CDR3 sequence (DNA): TGTGCCAGCAGCAGCGGGAGAATCACCGGGGAGCTGTTTTTT. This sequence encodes CASSSGRITGELFF.

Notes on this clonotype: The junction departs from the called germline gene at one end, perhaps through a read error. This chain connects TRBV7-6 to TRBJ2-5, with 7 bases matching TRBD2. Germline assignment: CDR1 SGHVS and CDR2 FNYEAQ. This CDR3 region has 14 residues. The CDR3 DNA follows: TGTGCCAGCAACTTAACGGGGGGCCAAGAGACCCAGTACTTC. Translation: CASNLTGGQETQYF.

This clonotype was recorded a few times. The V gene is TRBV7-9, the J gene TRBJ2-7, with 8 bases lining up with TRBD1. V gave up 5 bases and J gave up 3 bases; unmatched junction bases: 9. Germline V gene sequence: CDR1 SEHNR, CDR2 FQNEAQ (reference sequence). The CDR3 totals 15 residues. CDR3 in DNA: TGTGCCAGCAGCGCCCGGACAGGGAGTATCTACGAGCAGTACTTC. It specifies CASSARTGSIYEQYF. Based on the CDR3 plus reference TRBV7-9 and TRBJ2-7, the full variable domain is DTGVSQNPRHKITKRGQNVTFRCDPISEHNRLYWYRQTLGQGPEFLTYFQNEAQLEKSRLLSDRFSAERPKGSFSTLEIQRTEQGDSAMYLCASSARTGSIYEQYFGPGTRLTVT.

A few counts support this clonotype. CDR3 nucleotides: TGTGCCAGCAGCTTAGTTACGGGAGTAAGCGATGAGCAGTTCTTC. Translating gives CASSLVTGVSDEQFF. The chain couples TRBV7-2 to TRBJ2-1, with D maybe TRBD2 (6 bases). The length of the CDR3 is 15 residues. Germline values: CDR1 SGHTA, CDR2 FQGNSA. Trimming shortened V by 1 base and J by 8 bases, and 15 bases separated the two germline ends.

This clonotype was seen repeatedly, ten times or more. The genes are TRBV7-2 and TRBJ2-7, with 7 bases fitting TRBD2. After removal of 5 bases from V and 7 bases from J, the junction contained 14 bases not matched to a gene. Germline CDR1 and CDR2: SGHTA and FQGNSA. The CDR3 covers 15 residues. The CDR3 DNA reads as TGTGCCAGCAGCCTACAAGGACTAGAGACGTCTGAGCAGTACTTC. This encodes CASSLQGLETSEQYF.

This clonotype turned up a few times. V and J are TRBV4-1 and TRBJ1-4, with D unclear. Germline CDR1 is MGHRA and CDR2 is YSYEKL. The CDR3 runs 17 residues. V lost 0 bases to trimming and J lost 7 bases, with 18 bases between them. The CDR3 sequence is CASSQENIGEWIEKLFF. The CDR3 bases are TGCGCCAGCAGCCAAGAAAATATCGGGGAGTGGATTGAAAAACTGTTTTTT.

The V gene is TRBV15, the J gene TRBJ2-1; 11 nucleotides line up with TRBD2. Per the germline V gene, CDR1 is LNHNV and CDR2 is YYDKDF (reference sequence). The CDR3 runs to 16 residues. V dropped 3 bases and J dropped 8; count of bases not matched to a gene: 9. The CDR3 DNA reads TGTGCCACCAGCAGTCTACTAGCGGGAGAGGTAGATGAGCAGTTCTTC. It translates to CATSSLLAGEVDEQFF. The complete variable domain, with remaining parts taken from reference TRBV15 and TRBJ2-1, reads DAMVIQNPRYQVTQFGKPVTLSCSQTLNHNVMYWYQQKSSQAPKLLFHYYDKDFNNEADTPDNFQSRRPNTSFCFLDIRSPGLGDTAMYLCATSSLLAGEVDEQFFGPGTRLTVL.

CDR3 in amino acids: CASSLAPSELFF. For the CDR3, the DNA is TGTGCCAGCAGCTTAGCCCCGTCAGAGCTGTTTTTT. V and J are TRBV7-8 and TRBJ2-2; D gene uncertain. The ends were cut back, 0 bases at V and 11 bases at J, with 7 bases in the middle. CDR1 is SGHVS, CDR2 FQNEAQ, per germline. The CDR3 spans 12 residues.

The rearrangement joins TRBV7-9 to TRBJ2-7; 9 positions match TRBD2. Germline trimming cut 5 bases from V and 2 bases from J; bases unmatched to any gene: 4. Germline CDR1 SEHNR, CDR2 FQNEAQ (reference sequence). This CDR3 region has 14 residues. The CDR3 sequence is CASSRGLATYEQYF. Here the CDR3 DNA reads TGTGCCAGCAGCAGGGGACTAGCCACCTACGAGCAGTACTTC.

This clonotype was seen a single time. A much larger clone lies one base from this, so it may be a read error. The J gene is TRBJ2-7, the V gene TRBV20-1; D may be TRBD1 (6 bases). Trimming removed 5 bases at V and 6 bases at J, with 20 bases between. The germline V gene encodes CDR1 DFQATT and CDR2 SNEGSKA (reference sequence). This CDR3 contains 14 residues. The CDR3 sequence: CSAEARDTACEQYF. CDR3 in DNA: TGCAGTGCTGAAGCTCGGGACACCGCCTGCGAGCAGTACTTC.

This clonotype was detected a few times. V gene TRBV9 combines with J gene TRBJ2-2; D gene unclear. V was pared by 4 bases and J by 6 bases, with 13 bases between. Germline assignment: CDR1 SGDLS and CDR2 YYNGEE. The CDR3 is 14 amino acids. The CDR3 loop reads CASSPDPISGELFF. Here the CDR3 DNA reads TGTGCCAGCAGCCCCGACCCTATCTCCGGGGAGCTGTTTTTT. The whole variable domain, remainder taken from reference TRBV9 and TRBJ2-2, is DSGVTQTPKHLITATGQRVTLRCSPRSGDLSVYWYQQSLDQGLQFLIQYYNGEERAKGNILERFSAQQFPDLHSELNLSSLELGDSALYFCASSPDPISGELFFGEGSRLTVL.

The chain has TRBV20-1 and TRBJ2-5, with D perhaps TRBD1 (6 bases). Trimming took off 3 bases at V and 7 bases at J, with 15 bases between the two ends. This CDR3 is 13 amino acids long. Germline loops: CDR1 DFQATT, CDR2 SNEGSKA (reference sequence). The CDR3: CSASKGPGATQYF. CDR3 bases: TGCAGTGCTAGTAAAGGCCCAGGGGCGACCCAGTACTTC.

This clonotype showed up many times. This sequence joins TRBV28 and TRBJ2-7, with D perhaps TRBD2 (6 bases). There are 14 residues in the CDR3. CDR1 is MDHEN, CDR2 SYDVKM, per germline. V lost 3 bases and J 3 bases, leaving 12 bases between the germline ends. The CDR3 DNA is TGTGCCAGCAGTTTTACGGCTAGCGTCTACGAGCAGTACTTC. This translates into CASSFTASVYEQYF.

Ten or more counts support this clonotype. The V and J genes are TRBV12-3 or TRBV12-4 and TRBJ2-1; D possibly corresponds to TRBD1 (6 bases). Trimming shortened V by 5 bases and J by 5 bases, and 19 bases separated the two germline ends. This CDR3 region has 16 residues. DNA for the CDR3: TGTGCCAGCAGTCCTCCAGGACAGAGAGGGCACAATGAGCAGTTCTTC. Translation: CASSPPGQRGHNEQFF.